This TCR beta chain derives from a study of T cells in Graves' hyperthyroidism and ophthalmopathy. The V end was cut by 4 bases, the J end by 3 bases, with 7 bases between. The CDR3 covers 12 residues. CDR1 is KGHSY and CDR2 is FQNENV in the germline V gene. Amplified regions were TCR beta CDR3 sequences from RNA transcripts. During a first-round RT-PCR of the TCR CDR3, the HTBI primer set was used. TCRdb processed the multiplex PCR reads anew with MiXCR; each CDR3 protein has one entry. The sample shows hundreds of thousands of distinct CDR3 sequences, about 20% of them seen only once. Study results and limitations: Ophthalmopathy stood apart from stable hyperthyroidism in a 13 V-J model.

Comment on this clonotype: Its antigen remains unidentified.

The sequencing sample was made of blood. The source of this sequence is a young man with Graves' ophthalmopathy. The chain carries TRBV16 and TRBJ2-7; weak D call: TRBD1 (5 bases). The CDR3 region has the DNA TGTGCCAGCAGCCGGACACACTACGAGCAGTACTTC. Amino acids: CASSRTHYEQYF.